This T cell receptor beta chain comes out of a study of T cell responses to AZD1222 COVID-19 vaccine. Regarding the study as a whole: Along spike, vaccine-associated CD4 TCRs were found throughout, with dominance at 160-218 and 743-854. Repertoires were obtained solely post-peak T cell response. The study found Spike-specific TCR breadth and depth rose after two AZD1222 doses.

The germline V and J ends were trimmed by 3 bases and 0 bases, with 8 bases remaining between them. The CDR3 is 14 amino acids. CDR1 and CDR2 (germline): LNHNV, YYDKDF (reference sequence). About this clone itself: Antigen unknown.

Here immunoSEQ multiplex PCR was the method, and the copy in TCRdb shows in-frame clones only, minus some. The data hold around 190,000 clones, with about 90% observed a single time. This specimen consisted of peripheral blood, obtained on day 0 of AZD1222 vaccination. This TCR derives from an adult in good health. The chain joins TRBV15 to TRBJ1-1, with D hard to call. CDR3 sequence: CATSRVHMNTEAFF. The CDR3 nucleotides read TGTGCCACCAGCAGGGTTCACATGAACACTGAAGCTTTCTTT.